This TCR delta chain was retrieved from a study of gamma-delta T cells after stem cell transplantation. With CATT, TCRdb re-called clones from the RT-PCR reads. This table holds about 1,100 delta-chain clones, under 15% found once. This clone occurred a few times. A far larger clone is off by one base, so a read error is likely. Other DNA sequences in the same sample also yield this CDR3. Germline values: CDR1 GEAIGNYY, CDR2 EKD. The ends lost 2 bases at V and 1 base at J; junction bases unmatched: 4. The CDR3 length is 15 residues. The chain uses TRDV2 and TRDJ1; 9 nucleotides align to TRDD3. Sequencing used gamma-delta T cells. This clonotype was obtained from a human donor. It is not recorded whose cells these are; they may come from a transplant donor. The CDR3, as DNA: TGTGCCTGTGACAGACTGGGGGACTCCACCGATAAACTCATCTTT. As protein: CACDRLGDSTDKLIF.